Following are 10 T cell receptor beta chains from one sample sequenced in a study of human T cells and chemical hapten exposure. Using its own MiXCR run on the RACE reads, TCRdb lists one record per CDR3 protein. The sample shows under 400,000 distinct CDR3 sequences, 4% to 6% of them seen only once. The time point denotes: pre-sensitization, week 0. As to treatment: therapeutic diphenylcyclopropenone sensitization with weekly scalp DPC. Source: whole blood, taken in connection with sensitization to the hapten diphenylcyclopropenone (DPC). The source is a woman in her forties or fifties with alopecia areata. Some clones in this sample may be carry-over from other donors' samples.

This clonotype showed up many times. CDR3 sequence: CATSRGTSGPYQETQYF. As DNA, the CDR3 is TGTGCCACCAGCCGAGGGACTAGCGGGCCGTACCAAGAGACCCAGTACTTC. This chain links TRBV15 with TRBJ2-5; 12 positions match TRBD2. Germline CDR1 and CDR2: LNHNV and YYDKDF (reference sequence). This CDR3 comprises 17 residues. The V segment lost 5 bases and the J segment 0 bases; nucleotides outside the gene matches: 7.

This clonotype has more than one count but fewer than ten. The J gene is TRBJ2-5, the V gene TRBV7-8, with D tentatively TRBD2 (5 bases). The ends were cut back, 4 bases at V and 9 bases at J, with 9 bases in the middle. This CDR3 region has 11 residues. Germline lookup yields CDR1 SGHVS and CDR2 FQNEAQ. The CDR3 spells CASSSTAAQYF. For the CDR3, the DNA is TGTGCCAGCAGCTCAACAGCGGCCCAGTACTTC.

This clonotype was observed at least ten times. CDR3 residues: CASSYGLAGGADTQYF. For the CDR3, the DNA is TGTGCCAGCAGTTACGGACTAGCGGGGGGAGCAGATACGCAGTATTTT. This chain joins TRBV6-6 and TRBJ2-3; 14 nucleotides agree with TRBD2. Germline V CDR1 and CDR2: MNHNY, SVGAGI (reference sequence). The CDR3 is 16 amino acids. Trimming at V came to 2 bases and at J to 4 bases, leaving 2 bases not matched to a gene.

The J gene is TRBJ2-1, the V gene TRBV15; perhaps D is TRBD1 or TRBD2 (5 bases each). Trimming took off 3 bases at V and 5 bases at J, with 26 bases between the two ends. The CDR3 has 19 residues. Germline CDR1 is LNHNV and CDR2 is YYDKDF (reference sequence). The CDR3 region is CATSRTSIRDANLDNEQFF. The CDR3 nucleotides are TGTGCCACCAGCAGGACCTCCATCCGGGACGCCAACCTCGACAATGAGCAGTTCTTC.

Turning to this clonotype: Being one base from a much bigger clone, this may be a read error. This chain connects TRBV19 to TRBJ2-3; a weak D match, TRBD2 (5 bases). Germline lookup yields CDR1 LNHDA and CDR2 SQIVND (reference sequence). The CDR3 is made up of 14 amino acids. With 4 bases removed from V and 6 bases from J, the gap between germline ends came to 14 bases. The CDR3 DNA is TGTGCCAGTAGTACTGGCGGGCTTGGGGATACGCAGTATTTT. Amino acid sequence: CASSTGGLGDTQYF.

This chain connects TRBV28 to TRBJ2-2; perhaps TRBD1 as D (6 bases). This CDR3 contains 17 residues. The germline V gene encodes CDR1 MDHEN and CDR2 SYDVKM. V was clipped by 5 bases and J by 17 bases, with 33 bases between them. CDR3 region: CASSPPPGGGPNVGHFF. The CDR3 bases are TGTGCCAGCAGTCCCCCCCCTGGGGGCGGGCCCAACGTGGGGCATTTTTTT.

This clonotype was seen a handful of times. The V call is TRBV20-1, the J call TRBJ1-3; D is ambiguous. The CDR3 length is 15 residues. Germline V lookup: CDR1 DFQATT, CDR2 SNEGSKA (reference sequence). CDR3 coding DNA: TGCAGCGCAACCCACGAACGGTTCTCTGGAAACACCATATATTTT. It encodes CSATHERFSGNTIYF.

This clonotype occurred many times. V is TRBV20-1 and J is TRBJ2-3; a possible D gene is TRBD2 (6 bases). Germline V gene sequence: CDR1 DFQATT, CDR2 SNEGSKA (reference sequence). The V gene lost 6 bases and the J gene lost 2 bases, with 18 bases spanning the gap. The CDR3 contains 15 residues. The CDR3 loop is CSAPDPSVSTDTQYF. DNA of the CDR3: TGCAGTGCACCTGACCCTAGCGTTTCCACAGATACGCAGTATTTT.

This clonotype was seen many times. The V and J genes are TRBV24-1 and TRBJ2-2; 9 nucleotides agree with TRBD1. V was clipped by 4 bases and J by 8 bases; unmatched bases: 10. CDR1 is KGHDR and CDR2 is SFDVKD in the germline V gene. The CDR3 sequence is 16 residues long. The CDR3 bases are TGTGCCACCAGTGACTCCGGGACAGGGACGTTAGGGGAGCTGTTTTTT. It translates to CATSDSGTGTLGELFF.

This clonotype was seen only a few times. The chain carries TRBV5-1 and TRBJ1-1, with D hard to call. V was shortened by 1 base and J by 7 bases, with 14 bases between the two germline ends. From germline, CDR1 is SGHRS and CDR2 YFSETQ. The CDR3 runs to 14 residues. This CDR3 is CASSLWGGSGEAFF. CDR3 DNA: TGCGCCAGCAGCTTGTGGGGAGGGTCGGGTGAAGCTTTCTTT.